The 10 T cell receptor beta chains presented below share a single source sample, sequenced in a study of T cells in Graves' hyperthyroidism and ophthalmopathy. The source material, RNA transcripts, was used to amplify TCR beta CDR3 regions. Researchers ran a first-round RT-PCR on the TCR CDR3 using the HTBI primer set. TCRdb processed the multiplex PCR reads anew with MiXCR; each CDR3 protein has one entry. This table holds approximately 600,000 distinct CDR3 sequences, around 21% found once. Sequenced sample: blood. Receptor source: a man in his thirties or forties with Graves' ophthalmopathy.

The chain is built from TRBV5-1 and TRBJ1-1; D not resolved. Per the germline V gene, CDR1 is SGHRS and CDR2 is YFSETQ. The ends were cut back, 1 base at V and 0 bases at J, with 13 bases in the middle. The CDR3 contains 16 residues. The DNA of the CDR3 is TGCGCCAGCAGCTTGAGGCCCGATTTCATGAACACTGAAGCTTTCTTT. This translates into CASSLRPDFMNTEAFF.

This clonotype was counted at least ten times. Here the CDR3 reads CASSLLSGEQYF. The CDR3 bases are TGTGCCAGCAGCTTACTATCGGGCGAGCAGTACTTC. The rearrangement links TRBV11-2 to TRBJ2-7; D gene unclear. Looked up from germline, CDR1 is SGHAT and CDR2 is FQNNGV. V lost 2 bases and J lost 6, with 8 bases in between. The CDR3 covers 12 residues.

This chain connects TRBV11-2 to TRBJ2-4; no reliable D call. This CDR3 is built from 17 residues. The V and J ends lost 1 base and 2 bases respectively, with 15 bases between them. Germline CDR1 and CDR2: SGHAT and FQNNGV. The CDR3 loop reads CASSLAPAVSPKNIQYF. The CDR3 DNA reads as TGTGCCAGCAGCTTAGCGCCAGCAGTGTCCCCCAAAAACATTCAGTACTTC.

This clonotype was found a few times. The genes are TRBV20-1 and TRBJ1-6; D perhaps matches TRBD1 (5 bases). CDR1 and CDR2 (germline): DFQATT, SNEGSKA (reference sequence). Trimming took off 0 bases at V and 7 bases at J, with 13 bases between the two ends. CDR3 length: 15 amino acids. As DNA, the CDR3 is TGCAGTGCTAGAGAAAGGGACGGGTCGAATTCACCCCTCCACTTT. Its protein is CSARERDGSNSPLHF.

J is TRBJ2-1 and V is TRBV5-6; TRBD2 is a possible D gene (6 bases). The germline V gene encodes CDR1 SGHDT and CDR2 YYEEEE. The CDR3 sequence is 15 residues long. Trimming removed 4 bases from V and 4 bases from J, with 15 bases in between. CDR3 amino acids: CASSPWGERYNEQFF. The DNA for the CDR3 is TGTGCCAGCAGCCCCTGGGGGGAGAGGTACAATGAGCAGTTCTTC.

The chain joins TRBV3-1 to TRBJ1-4; 7 bases fit TRBD1. CDR3 length: 14 amino acids. After removal of 3 bases from V and 6 bases from J, the junction contained 4 bases not matched to a gene. Germline lookup yields CDR1 LGHDT and CDR2 YNNKEL (reference sequence). CDR3 in amino acids: CASSQAGGDEKLFF. The DNA of the CDR3 is TGTGCCAGCAGCCAGGCAGGGGGGGATGAAAAACTGTTTTTT.

This chain uses TRBV18 with TRBJ2-5; tentatively, D is TRBD2 (5 bases). Germline lookup yields CDR1 KGHSH and CDR2 LQKENI. V was pared by 0 bases and J by 5 bases, with 7 bases between. CDR3 length: 13 amino acids. The CDR3 spells CASSPPERETQYF. In DNA, the CDR3 is TGTGCCAGCTCACCACCGGAGCGGGAGACCCAGTACTTC.

This clonotype was detected a few times. V and J are TRBV12-3 or TRBV12-4 and TRBJ1-5; no definite D call. The CDR3 totals 13 residues. Trimming shortened V by 3 bases and J by 9 bases, and 12 bases separated the two germline ends. CDR3 sequence: CASSFQTLGPQHF. CDR3 DNA: TGTGCCAGCAGTTTCCAAACCCTGGGGCCCCAGCATTTT.

The rearrangement links TRBV10-3 to TRBJ2-1; TRBD2 matches 15 bases. Per germline, CDR1 ENHRY and CDR2 SYGVKD. V was pared by 2 bases and J by 4 bases, with 3 bases of the junction left unmatched. The CDR3 runs to 17 residues. The CDR3 region has the DNA TGTGCCATCAGTGAGCCGGGACTAGCGGGAGGTTACAATGAGCAGTTCTTC. It specifies CAISEPGLAGGYNEQFF.

In this sample, this clonotype turned up many times. V and J are TRBV5-1 and TRBJ2-1, with 14 bases that match TRBD2. CDR3 length: 15 amino acids. The germline CDR1 and CDR2 sequences are SGHRS and YFSETQ. J lost 9 bases, V lost 4 bases, and 6 bases had no gene match. Here the CDR3 reads CASSEGLAGALEQFF. The CDR3 bases are TGCGCCAGCAGCGAGGGACTAGCGGGAGCCCTTGAGCAGTTCTTC.